The sequence of this T cell receptor beta chain was determined in a study of blood T cell repertoires in COVID-19. Turning to the study itself: Material from acute and convalescent COVID-19 was sourced from the United States, Italy and Spain.

Libraries were prepared by immunoSEQ multiplex PCR; TCRdb keeps only in-frame clonotypes and omits some of them. Among some 180,000 clones listed, roughly 73% were seen once. The V gene's germline CDR1 is SGHTA and CDR2 FQGNSA. Losses at the gene ends were 5 bases for V and 4 bases for J; bases not matched to a gene: 5. This CDR3 has 15 residues. J is TRBJ1-2 and V is TRBV7-2; 12 nucleotides agree with TRBD1. The TCR originated in a woman aged 80 or over with active or convalescent COVID-19. Sequencing was done on a sample of peripheral blood. The CDR3 nucleotides are TGTGCCAGCAGCCCAGGGACAGGGGGCTTCTATGGCTACACCTTC. This codes for CASSPGTGGFYGYTF.